This TCR beta chain was sequenced for a study of cytomegalovirus exposure and HLA in healthy donors. Study in general: Caucasian-associated ancestry cluster membership applied to under 85% of 398 genotyped donors. The study, taken as a whole, reports: Listed as cytomegalovirus-associated were 164 TCR beta chains. A later analysis linked a missense variant in DCLRE1C to the trimming of TCR beta V and J genes.

Points on this clone: Antigen specificity is unknown.

This CDR3 comprises 16 residues. The PCR ran on 60 Vbeta and 13 Jbeta primers. This table comes from immunoSEQ multiplex PCR, and its TCRdb copy is limited to in-frame clones, with some not included. The sample records about 180,000 clones, over 65% being singletons. V gene TRBV21-1 combines with J gene TRBJ2-7; the listed D gene, TRBD1, was not tested against the DNA. TRBV21-1 is tagged as a pseudogene. The receptor was isolated from a man aged 18 to 30 in good health and CMV-seronegative. The sequencing sample was made of PBMCs. CDR3 in DNA: TGTGCCAGCAGCATTGGGGACAGGGGGTTTATCTACGAGCAGTACTTC. Encoded protein: CASSIGDRGFIYEQYF.